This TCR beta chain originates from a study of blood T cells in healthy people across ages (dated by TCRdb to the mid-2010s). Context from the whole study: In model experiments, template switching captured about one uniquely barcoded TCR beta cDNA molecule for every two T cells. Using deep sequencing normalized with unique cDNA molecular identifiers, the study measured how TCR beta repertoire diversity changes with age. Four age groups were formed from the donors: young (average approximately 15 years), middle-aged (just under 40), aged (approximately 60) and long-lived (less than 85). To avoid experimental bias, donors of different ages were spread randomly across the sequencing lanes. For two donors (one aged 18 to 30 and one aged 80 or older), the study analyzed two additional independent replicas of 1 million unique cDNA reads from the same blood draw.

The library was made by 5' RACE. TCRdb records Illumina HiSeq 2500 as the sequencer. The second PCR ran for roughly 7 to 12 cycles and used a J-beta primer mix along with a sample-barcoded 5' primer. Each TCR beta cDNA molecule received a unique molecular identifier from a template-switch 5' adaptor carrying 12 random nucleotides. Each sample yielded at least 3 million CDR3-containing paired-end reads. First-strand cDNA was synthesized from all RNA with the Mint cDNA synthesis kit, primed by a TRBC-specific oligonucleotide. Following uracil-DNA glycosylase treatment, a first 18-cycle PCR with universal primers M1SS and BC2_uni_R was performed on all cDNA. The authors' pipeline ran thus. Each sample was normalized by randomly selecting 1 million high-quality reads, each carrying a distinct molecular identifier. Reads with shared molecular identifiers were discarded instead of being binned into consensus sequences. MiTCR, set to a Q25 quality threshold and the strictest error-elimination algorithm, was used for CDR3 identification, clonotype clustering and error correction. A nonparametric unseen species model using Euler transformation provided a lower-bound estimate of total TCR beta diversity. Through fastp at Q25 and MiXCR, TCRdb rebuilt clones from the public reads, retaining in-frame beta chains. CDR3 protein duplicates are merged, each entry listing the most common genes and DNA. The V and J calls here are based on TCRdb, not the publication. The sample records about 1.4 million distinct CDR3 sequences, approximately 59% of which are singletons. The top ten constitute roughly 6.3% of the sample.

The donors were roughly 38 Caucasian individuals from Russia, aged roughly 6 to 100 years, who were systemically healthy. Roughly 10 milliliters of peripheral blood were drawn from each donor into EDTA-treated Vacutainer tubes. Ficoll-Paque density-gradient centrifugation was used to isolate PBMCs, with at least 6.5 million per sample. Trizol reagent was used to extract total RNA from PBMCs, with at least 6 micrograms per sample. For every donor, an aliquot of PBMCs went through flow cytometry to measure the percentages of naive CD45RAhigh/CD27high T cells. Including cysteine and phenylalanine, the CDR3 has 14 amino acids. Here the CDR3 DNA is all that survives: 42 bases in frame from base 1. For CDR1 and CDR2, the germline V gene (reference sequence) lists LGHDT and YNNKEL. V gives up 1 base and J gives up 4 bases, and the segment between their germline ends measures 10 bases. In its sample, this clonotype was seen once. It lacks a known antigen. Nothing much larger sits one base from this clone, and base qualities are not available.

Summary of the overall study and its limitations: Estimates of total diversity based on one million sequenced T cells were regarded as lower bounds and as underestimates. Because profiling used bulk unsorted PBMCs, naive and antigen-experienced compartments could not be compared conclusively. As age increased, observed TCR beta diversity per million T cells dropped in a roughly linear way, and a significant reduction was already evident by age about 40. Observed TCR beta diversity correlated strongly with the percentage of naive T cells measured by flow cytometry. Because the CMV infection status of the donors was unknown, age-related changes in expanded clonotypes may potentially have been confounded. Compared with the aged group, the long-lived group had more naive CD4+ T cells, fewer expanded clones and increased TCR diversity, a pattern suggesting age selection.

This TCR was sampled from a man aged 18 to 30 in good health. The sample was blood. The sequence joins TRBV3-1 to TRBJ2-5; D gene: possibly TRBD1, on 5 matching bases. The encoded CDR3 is CASSQGTNGETQYF. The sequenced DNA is TGTGCCAGCAGCCAAGGGACAAACGGAGAGACCCAGTACTTC.